This TCR beta chain stems from a study of T cells in Graves' hyperthyroidism and ophthalmopathy. Overall study context: Peripheral blood was secured at the point of initial diagnosis, before any treatment.

Investigators excluded patients with uncontrolled infection, other autoimmune disease, pregnancy or lactation. This clonotype was observed at least ten times. Its antigen is undetermined. Amplification yielded TCR beta CDR3 regions, with RNA transcripts as the source. TCR CDR3 underwent first-round RT-PCR with the HTBI primer set. TCRdb independently ran MiXCR on the multiplex PCR reads; one entry per CDR3 protein. The table records under 350,000 distinct CDR3 sequences, about 18% of them present only once. Germline V gene data show CDR1 as SEHNR and CDR2 as FQNEAQ (reference sequence). The V and J ends lost 4 bases and 8 bases respectively, with 17 bases between them. The CDR3 is 14 amino acids. Study results and caveats: The majority of expanded thyroid clonotypes above 0.001 also appeared in blood. Separation of ophthalmopathy from stable hyperthyroidism was achieved by a 13 V-J model.

The clonotype originates from a woman aged 55-70 years with Graves' ophthalmopathy. The chain recombines TRBV7-9 with TRBJ1-2; D is undetermined. Sequenced input: blood. The CDR3 DNA reads as TGTGCCAGCAGCTCTCGAGGGCAGAGGGAGGGCTACACCTTC. It is translated as CASSSRGQREGYTF.